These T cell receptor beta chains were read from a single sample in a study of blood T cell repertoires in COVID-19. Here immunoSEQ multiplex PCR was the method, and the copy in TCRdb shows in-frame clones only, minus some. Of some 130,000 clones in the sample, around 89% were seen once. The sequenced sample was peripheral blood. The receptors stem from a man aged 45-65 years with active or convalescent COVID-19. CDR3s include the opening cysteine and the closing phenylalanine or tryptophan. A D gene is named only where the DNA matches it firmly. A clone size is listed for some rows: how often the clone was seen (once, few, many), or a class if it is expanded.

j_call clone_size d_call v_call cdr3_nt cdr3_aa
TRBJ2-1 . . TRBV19 TGTGCCAGTAGTATGGAGTCCGGGGGGCGTTCTATGTATGAGCAGTTCTTC CASSMESGGRSMYEQFF
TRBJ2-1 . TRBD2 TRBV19 TGTGCCAGTCTAGCGGGGGGGCTGGGTGAGCAGTTCTTC CASLAGGLGEQFF
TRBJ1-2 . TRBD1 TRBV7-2 TGTGCCAGCAGCTTAGAGCAGGGGGCGGACTATGGCTACACCTTC CASSLEQGADYGYTF
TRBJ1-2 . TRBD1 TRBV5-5 TGTGCCAGCAGCGCTGACAGGGGGCCCGCTAACTATGGCTACACCTTC CASSADRGPANYGYTF
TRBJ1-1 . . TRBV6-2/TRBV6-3 TGTGCCAGCAGCCCAAACAGGGAGAACACTGAAGCTTTCTTT CASSPNRENTEAFF
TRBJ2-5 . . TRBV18 TGTGCCAGCGGCCCACCTGGAGAGACCCAGTACTTC CASGPPGETQYF
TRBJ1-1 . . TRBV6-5 TGTGCCAGCAGTACTCGGGGTATTCAAGAAGCTTTCTTT CASSTRGIQEAFF
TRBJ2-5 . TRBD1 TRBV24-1 TGTGCAACCGGGGGACAGGGAACCCAGGAGACCCAGTACTTC CATGGQGTQETQYF
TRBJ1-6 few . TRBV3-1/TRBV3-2 TGTGCCAGCAGCCAAATACCGGGAGGCGGGAATTCACCCCTCCACTTT CASSQIPGGGNSPLHF
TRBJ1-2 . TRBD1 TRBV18 TGTGCCAGCTCCCACAGGGGCACGGATGGCTACACCTTC CASSHRGTDGYTF
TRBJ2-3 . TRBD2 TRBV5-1 TGCGCCAGCAGCTCGGGGACTATCACAGATACGCAGTATTTT CASSSGTITDTQYF
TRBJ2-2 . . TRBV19 TGTGCCAGTAGCCGGGACAAAGAATCCACCGGGGAGCTGTTTTTT CASSRDKESTGELFF
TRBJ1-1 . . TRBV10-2 TGCGCCAGCAGTGTGTCCTGGAGCACTGAAGCTTTCTTT CASSVSWSTEAFF
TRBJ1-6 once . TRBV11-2 TGTGCCAGCAGTCATCCCGCTGGGGGGAATTCACCCCTCCACTTT CASSHPAGGNSPLHF
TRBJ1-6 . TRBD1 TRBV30 TGTGCCTGGAGTGCCGGGACAGGTGGGTCACCCCTCCACTTT CAWSAGTGGSPLHF
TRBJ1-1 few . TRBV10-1 TGCGCCAGCACAGGTACAGCTTTCTTT CASTGTAFF
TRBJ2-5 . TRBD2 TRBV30 TGTGCCTGGAGTGTAGGAGCGGGAATTACCCAGTACTTC CAWSVGAGITQYF
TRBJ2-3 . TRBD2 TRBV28 TGTGCCAGCGTGGGGGGGTTCCCAGATACGCAGTATTTT CASVGGFPDTQYF
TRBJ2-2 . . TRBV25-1 TGTGCCAGCAGTGTAGAAGCAACCACCGGGGAGCTGTTTTTT CASSVEATTGELFF
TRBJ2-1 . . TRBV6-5 TGTGCCAGCAGTTTACTAACGAGCTCCTACAATGAGCAGTTCTTC CASSLLTSSYNEQFF
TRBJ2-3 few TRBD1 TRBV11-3 TGTGCCAGCAGCCTTGGGACAGGGGCACAACATACGCAGTATTTT CASSLGTGAQHTQYF
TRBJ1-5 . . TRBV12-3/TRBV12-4 TGTGCCAGCCTGGGGGGGTTCAATCAGCCCCAGCATTTT CASLGGFNQPQHF
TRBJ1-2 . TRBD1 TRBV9 TGTGCCAGCAGCGTTGAACCGGGACAGCCGTCTCGGGGCTACACCTTC CASSVEPGQPSRGYTF
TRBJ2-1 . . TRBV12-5 TGTGCTAGTGGTTTGCCTCTGAACAGGCCCCTGAATGAGCAGTTCTTC CASGLPLNRPLNEQFF
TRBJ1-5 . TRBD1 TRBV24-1 TGTGCCACCAAACCGGGACAGAGCAATCAGCCCCAGCATTTT CATKPGQSNQPQHF
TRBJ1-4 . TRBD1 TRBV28 TGTGCCAGCAGTTTAGTTACAGGGGGCGGTGAAAAACTGTTTTTT CASSLVTGGGEKLFF